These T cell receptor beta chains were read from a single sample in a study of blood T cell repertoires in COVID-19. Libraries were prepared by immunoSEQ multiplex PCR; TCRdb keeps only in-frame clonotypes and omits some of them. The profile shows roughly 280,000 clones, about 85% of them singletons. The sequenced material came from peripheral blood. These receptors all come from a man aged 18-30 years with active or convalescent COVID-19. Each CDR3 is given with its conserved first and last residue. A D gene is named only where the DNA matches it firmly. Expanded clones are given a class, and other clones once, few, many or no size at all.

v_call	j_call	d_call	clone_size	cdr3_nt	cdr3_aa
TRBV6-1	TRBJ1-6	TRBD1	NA	TGTGCCAGCAGTGAGAGGGGGGACAGGGGGCTTTCACCCCTCCACTTT	CASSERGDRGLSPLHF
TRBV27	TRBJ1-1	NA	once	TGTGCCAGCAGTTTAAACAGAAACACTGAAGCTTTCTTT	CASSLNRNTEAFF
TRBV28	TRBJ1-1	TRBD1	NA	TGTGCCAGCCATACTCCGGGACAGGGGTTCACTGAAGCTTTCTTT	CASHTPGQGFTEAFF
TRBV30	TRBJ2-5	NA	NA	TGTGCCTGGAGTACGGTGGAAGAGACCCAGTACTTC	CAWSTVEETQYF
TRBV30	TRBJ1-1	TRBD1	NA	TGTGCCTGGCGCCAGGGGGCCAGCACTGAAGCTTTCTTT	CAWRQGASTEAFF
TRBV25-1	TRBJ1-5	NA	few	TGTGCCAGCGACTCGGAGCCCCAGCATTTT	CASDSEPQHF
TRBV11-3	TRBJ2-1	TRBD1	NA	TGTGCCAGCAGCTCACCCGGGCAGGGGGCCGCGCGGGAGCAGTTCTTC	CASSSPGQGAAREQFF
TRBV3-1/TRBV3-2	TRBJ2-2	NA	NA	TGTGCCAGCAGCCAAGGGGCCCTCAGGCCTGCGTTTTTT	CASSQGALRPAFF
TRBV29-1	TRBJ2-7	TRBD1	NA	TGCAGCGTTGGCGGACAGGTGGGCTACGAGCAGTACTTC	CSVGGQVGYEQYF
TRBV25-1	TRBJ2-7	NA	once	TGTGCCAGCAGTGACCACAGGGCCTACGAGCAGTACTTC	CASSDHRAYEQYF
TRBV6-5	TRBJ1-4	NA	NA	TGTGCCAGCAGTTCCTGGACAGAACCTAATGAAAAACTGTTTTTT	CASSSWTEPNEKLFF
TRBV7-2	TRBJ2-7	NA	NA	TGTGCCAGCAGCTTAATGGGCACCCTCTACGAGCAGTACTTC	CASSLMGTLYEQYF
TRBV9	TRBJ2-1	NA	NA	TGTGCCAGCAGCGTGGACACCGGTGGCACCTACAATGAGCAGTTCTTC	CASSVDTGGTYNEQFF
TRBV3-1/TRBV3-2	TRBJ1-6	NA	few	TGTGCCAGCAGCCCTGGGAGGGGGGAATCACCCCTCCACTTT	CASSPGRGESPLHF
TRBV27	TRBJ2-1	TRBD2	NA	TGTGCCAGCAGTTTACTCGGGACTAGCGGACCCAATGAGCAGTTCTTC	CASSLLGTSGPNEQFF
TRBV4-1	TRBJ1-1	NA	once	TGCGCCAGCAGCCAAATTACGGGGATGAACACTGAAGCTTTCTTT	CASSQITGMNTEAFF
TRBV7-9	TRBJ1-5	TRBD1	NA	TGTGCCAGCAGCTCGACAGGGAATCAGCCCCAGCATTTT	CASSSTGNQPQHF
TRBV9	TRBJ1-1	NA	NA	TGTGCCAGCAGCGGCTTTGAGGGTCCTACTGAAGCTTTCTTT	CASSGFEGPTEAFF
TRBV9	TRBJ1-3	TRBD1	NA	TGTGCCAGCAGTCGGGGGACAGGGAAGGACGGAAACACCATATATTTT	CASSRGTGKDGNTIYF
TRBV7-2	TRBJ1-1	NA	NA	TGTGCCAGCAGCTTAAAGCCAGGGTGGAACACTGAAGCTTTCTTT	CASSLKPGWNTEAFF
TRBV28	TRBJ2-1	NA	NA	TGTGCCAGCAGTTTATCCGATGAGCAGTTCTTC	CASSLSDEQFF
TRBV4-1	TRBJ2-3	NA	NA	TGCGCCAGCAGCTACCGTGGGGGGGCGGGGCGAGGGACAGATACGCAGTATTTT	CASSYRGGAGRGTDTQYF
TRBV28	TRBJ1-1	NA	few	TGTGCCAGCAGTTTAATAGGGCAGGGCCTTATCACTGAAGCTTTCTTT	CASSLIGQGLITEAFF
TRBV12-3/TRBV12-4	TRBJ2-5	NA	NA	TGTGCCAGCAGTTTCGGGGGGCTATACTCCCAGTACTTC	CASSFGGLYSQYF
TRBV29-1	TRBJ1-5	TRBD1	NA	TGCAGCGTTGAAGGGGCAGGGGGCGCGGGTCAGCCCCAGCATTTT	CSVEGAGGAGQPQHF
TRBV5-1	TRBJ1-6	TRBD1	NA	TGCGCCAGCAGCACCGGGACAGTAAATTCACCCCTCCACTTT	CASSTGTVNSPLHF
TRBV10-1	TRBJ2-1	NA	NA	TGCGCCAGCAGTGCGGGAAACACGGGGGAGAATGAGCAGTTCTTC	CASSAGNTGENEQFF
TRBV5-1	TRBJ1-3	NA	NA	TGCGCCAGCAGCTTAACTCAGGCCATCTCTGGAAACACCATATATTTT	CASSLTQAISGNTIYF
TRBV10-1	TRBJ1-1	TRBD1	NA	TGCGCCAGCAGAGGACAGGCGAACACTGAAGCTTTCTTT	CASRGQANTEAFF
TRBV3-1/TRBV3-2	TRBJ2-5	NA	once	TGTGCCAGCAGGAGAGGCAGGGCCTCATCCCAAGAGACCCAGTACTTC	CASRRGRASSQETQYF
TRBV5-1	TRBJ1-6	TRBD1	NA	TGCGCCAGCAGCTCTGACAGGGGAGGGCGAGACTCACCCCTCCACTTT	CASSSDRGGRDSPLHF
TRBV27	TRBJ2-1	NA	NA	TGTGCCAGCAGTTTGGGTCTAGCGAACAATGAGCAGTTCTTC	CASSLGLANNEQFF
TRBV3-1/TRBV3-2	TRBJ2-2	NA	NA	TGTGCCAGCAGCGAGGTCTTCGAAAGCAGGGCGAACACCGGGGAGCTGTTTTTT	CASSEVFESRANTGELFF
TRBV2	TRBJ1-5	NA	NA	TGTGCCAGCAGTAAAGTATGGGGGGTATATCAGCCCCAGCATTTT	CASSKVWGVYQPQHF
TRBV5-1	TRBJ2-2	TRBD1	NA	TGCGCCAGCAGCCGGGGAGACAGGGGGCGAGGCACCGGGGAGCTGTTTTTT	CASSRGDRGRGTGELFF
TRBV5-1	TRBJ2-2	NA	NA	TGCGCCAGCAGCTTGGCCCCGGTAGCGGTCACCGGGGAGCTGTTTTTT	CASSLAPVAVTGELFF
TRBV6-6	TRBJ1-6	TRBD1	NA	TGTGCCAGCAGTCTCCGGGACAGGGCCAGAGATAATTCACCCCTCCACTTT	CASSLRDRARDNSPLHF
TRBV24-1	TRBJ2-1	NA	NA	TGTGCCACCAGAACAGCTGAGGGAACCTACAATGAGCAGTTCTTC	CATRTAEGTYNEQFF
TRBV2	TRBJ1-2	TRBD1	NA	TGTGCCAGCAGTGGGGACAGGGGGATTGGTAGCTACACCTTC	CASSGDRGIGSYTF
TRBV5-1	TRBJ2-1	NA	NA	TGCGCCAGCAGCTTGGGGGGCGTTGATGAGCAGTTCTTC	CASSLGGVDEQFF
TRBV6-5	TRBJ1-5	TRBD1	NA	TGTGCCAGCACCCTGTCCGGGGACAGGGATTGGCATTTT	CASTLSGDRDWHF
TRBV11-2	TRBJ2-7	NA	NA	TGTGCCAGCAGCAGCGGCGAGCAGTACTTC	CASSSGEQYF
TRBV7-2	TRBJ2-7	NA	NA	TGTGCCAGCACCTCCGCGGGTGACGTCAGGTACTTC	CASTSAGDVRYF
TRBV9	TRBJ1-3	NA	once	TGTGCCAGCAGGAAACAGCCTATCTCTGGAAACACCATATATTTT	CASRKQPISGNTIYF
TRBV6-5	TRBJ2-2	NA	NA	TGTGCCAGCAGCCGCAGTGGGGGGACCGGGGAGCTGTTTTTT	CASSRSGGTGELFF
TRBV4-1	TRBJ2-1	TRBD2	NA	TGCGCCAGCAGCCAACCGCGGGGGGCCGCCTACAATGAGCAGTTCTTC	CASSQPRGAAYNEQFF
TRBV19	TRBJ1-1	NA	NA	TGTGCCAGTGCAACTGGACTGGGGACTGAAGCTTTCTTT	CASATGLGTEAFF
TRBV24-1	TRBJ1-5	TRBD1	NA	TGTGCCACCACTACCGACAGGGGGTTCAGCAATCAGCCCCAGCATTTT	CATTTDRGFSNQPQHF
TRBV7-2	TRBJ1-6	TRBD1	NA	TGTGCCAGCAGCTATACAGGGGGAATCACCCTCCACTTT	CASSYTGGITLHF
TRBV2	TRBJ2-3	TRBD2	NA	TGTGCCAGCAGTGAAGCGCCGGGACTAGCGGATCCCACAGATACGCAGTATTTT	CASSEAPGLADPTDTQYF
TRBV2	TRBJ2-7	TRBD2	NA	TGTGCCAGCAGTGAAAATGGCTCGTGGGGGGGTAGCGAGCAGTACTTC	CASSENGSWGGSEQYF
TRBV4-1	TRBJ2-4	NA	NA	TGCGCCAGCAGCCTTAGACATTTGGCCCAAAACATTCAGTACTTC	CASSLRHLAQNIQYF
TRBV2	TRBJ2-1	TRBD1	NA	TGTGCCAGCAGTTCCATGACAGGGAATGAGCAGTTCTTC	CASSSMTGNEQFF
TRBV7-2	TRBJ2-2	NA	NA	TGTGCCAGCAGCCCTACAGGTCCCGGGGAGCTGTTTTTT	CASSPTGPGELFF
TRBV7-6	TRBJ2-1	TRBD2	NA	TGTGCCAGCAGCTCGATGACTAGCGGGGATTCCTACAATGAGCAGTTCTTC	CASSSMTSGDSYNEQFF
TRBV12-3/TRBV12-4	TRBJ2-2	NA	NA	TGTGCCAGCACCGGGTACACCGGGGAGCTGTTTTTT	CASTGYTGELFF
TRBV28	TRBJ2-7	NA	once	TGTGCCAGCACCGCCCGCGGTGTCGTCTCCTACGAGCAGTACTTC	CASTARGVVSYEQYF
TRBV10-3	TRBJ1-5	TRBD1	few	TGTGCCATCAGTGTTGGGACAGGGGACACGCAGCCCCAGCATTTT	CAISVGTGDTQPQHF